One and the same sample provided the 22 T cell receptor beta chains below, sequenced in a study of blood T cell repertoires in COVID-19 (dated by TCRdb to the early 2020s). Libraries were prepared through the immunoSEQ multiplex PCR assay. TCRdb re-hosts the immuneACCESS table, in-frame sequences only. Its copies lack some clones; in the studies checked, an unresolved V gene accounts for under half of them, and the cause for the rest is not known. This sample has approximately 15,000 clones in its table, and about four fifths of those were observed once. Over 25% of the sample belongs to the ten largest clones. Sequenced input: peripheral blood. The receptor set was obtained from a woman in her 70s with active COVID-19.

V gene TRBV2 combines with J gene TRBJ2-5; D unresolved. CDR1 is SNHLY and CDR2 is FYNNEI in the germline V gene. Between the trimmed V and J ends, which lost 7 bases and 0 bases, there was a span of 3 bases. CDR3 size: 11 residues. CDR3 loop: CASTNQETQYF. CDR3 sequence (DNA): TGTGCCAGCACCAACCAAGAGACCCAGTACTTC.

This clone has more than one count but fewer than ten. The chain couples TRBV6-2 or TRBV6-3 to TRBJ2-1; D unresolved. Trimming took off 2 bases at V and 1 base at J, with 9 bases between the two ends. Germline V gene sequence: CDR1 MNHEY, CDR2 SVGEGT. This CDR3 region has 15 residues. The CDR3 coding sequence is TGTGCCAGCAGTTACGTTCCAGGATCCTACAATGAGCAGTTCTTC. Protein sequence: CASSYVPGSYNEQFF.

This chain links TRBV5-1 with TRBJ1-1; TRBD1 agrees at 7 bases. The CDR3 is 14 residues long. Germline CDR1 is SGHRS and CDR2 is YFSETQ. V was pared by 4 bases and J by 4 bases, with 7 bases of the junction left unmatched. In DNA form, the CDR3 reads TGCGCCAGCAGCAAGGGGGCGAGTGGCACTGAAGCTTTCTTT. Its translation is CASSKGASGTEAFF.

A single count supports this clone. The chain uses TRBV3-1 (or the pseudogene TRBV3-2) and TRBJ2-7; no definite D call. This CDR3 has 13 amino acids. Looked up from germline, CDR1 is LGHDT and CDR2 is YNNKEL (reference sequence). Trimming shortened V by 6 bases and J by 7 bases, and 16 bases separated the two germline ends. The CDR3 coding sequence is TGTGCCAGCAGAGAAAGGAAAAGCGCGGAGCAGTACTTC. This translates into CASRERKSAEQYF.

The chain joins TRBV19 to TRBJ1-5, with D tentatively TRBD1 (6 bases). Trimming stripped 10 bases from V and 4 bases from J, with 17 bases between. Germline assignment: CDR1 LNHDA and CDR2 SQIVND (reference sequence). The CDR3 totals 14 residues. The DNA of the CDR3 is TGTGCCACCGCGAAGAAACAGGGAAATCAGCCCCAGCATTTT. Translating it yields CATAKKQGNQPQHF.

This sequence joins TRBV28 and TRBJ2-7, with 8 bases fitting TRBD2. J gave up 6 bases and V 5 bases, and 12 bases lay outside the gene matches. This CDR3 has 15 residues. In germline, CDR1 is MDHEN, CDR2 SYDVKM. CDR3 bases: TGTGCCAGCAGTCTGGGGGTAGCGGGATGGCGCGAGCAGTACTTC. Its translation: CASSLGVAGWREQYF.

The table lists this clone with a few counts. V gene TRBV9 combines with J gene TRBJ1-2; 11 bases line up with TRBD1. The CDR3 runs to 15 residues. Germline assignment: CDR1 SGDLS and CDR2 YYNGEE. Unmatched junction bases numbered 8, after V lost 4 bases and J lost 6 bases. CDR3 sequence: CASSPGTGGMNGYTF. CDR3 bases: TGTGCCAGCAGCCCTGGGACAGGGGGGATGAATGGCTACACCTTC.

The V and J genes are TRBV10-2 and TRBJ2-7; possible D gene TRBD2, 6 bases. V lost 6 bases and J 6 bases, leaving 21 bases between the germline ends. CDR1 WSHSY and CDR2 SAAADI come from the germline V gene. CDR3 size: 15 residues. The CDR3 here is CASRLPGVKPGEQYF. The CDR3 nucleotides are TGCGCCAGCAGACTCCCGGGAGTCAAACCGGGCGAGCAGTACTTC.

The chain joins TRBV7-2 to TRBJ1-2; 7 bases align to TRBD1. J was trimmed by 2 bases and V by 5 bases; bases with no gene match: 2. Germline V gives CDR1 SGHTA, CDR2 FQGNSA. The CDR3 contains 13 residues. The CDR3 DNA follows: TGTGCCAGCAGCCCGGACAGGAACTATGGCTACACCTTC. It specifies CASSPDRNYGYTF.

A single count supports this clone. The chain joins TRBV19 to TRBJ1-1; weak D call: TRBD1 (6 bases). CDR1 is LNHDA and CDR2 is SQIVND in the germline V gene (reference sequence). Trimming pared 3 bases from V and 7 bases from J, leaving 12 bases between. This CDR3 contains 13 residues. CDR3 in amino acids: CASSITQGFEAFF. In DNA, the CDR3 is TGTGCCAGTAGTATTACGCAGGGGTTTGAAGCTTTCTTT.

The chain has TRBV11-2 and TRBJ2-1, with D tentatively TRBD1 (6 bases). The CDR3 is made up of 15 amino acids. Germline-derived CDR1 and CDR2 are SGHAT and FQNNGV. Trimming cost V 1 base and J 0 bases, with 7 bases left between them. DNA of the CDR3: TGTGCCAGCAGCTTAGGGGGGCTCTCCTACAATGAGCAGTTCTTC. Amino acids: CASSLGGLSYNEQFF.

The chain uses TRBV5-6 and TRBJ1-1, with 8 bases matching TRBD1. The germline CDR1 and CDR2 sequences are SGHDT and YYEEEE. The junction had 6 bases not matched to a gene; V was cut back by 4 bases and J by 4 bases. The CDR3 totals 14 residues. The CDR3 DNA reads TGTGCCAGCAGCGGACAGGGACGGGGCACTGAAGCTTTCTTT. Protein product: CASSGQGRGTEAFF. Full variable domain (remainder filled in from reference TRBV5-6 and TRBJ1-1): DAGVTQSPTHLIKTRGQQVTLRCSPKSGHDTVSWYQQALGQGPQFIFQYYEEEERQRGNFPDRFSGHQFPNYSSELNVNALLLGDSALYLCASSGQGRGTEAFFGQGTRLTVV.

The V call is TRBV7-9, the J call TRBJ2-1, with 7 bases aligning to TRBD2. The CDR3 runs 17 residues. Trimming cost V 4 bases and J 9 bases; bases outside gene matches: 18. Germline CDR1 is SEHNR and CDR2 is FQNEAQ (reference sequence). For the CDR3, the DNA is TGTGCCAGCAGCTCCACCTTTGCGGGAGCGACTCTATCTGAGCAGTTCTTC. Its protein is CASSSTFAGATLSEQFF.

The CDR3 spells CASKVDSSGNTIYF. In DNA form, the CDR3 reads TGTGCCAGCAAGGTCGACAGCTCTGGAAACACCATATATTTT. This sequence joins TRBV2 and TRBJ1-3; possible D gene TRBD1, 5 bases. The CDR3 spans 14 residues. The V end was cut by 7 bases, the J end by 0 bases, with 10 bases between. In germline, CDR1 is SNHLY, CDR2 FYNNEI. The variable domain in full, completed from reference TRBV2 and TRBJ1-3, reads EPEVTQTPSHQVTQMGQEVILRCVPISNHLYFYWYRQILGQKVEFLVSFYNNEISEKSEIFDDQFSVERPDGSNFTLKIRSTKLEDSAMYFCASKVDSSGNTIYFGEGSWLTVV.

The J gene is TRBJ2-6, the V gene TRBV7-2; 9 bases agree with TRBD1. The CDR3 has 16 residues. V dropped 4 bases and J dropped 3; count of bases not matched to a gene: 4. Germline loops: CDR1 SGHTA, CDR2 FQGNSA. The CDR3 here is CASSSQGALGANVLTF. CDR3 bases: TGTGCCAGCAGCTCACAGGGGGCGCTTGGGGCCAACGTCCTGACTTTC.

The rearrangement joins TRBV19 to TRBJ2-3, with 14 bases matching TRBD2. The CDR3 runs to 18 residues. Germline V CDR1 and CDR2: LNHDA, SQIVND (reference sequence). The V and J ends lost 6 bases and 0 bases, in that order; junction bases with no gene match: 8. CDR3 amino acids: CASSGGTSGSPSTDTQYF. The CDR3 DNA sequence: TGTGCCAGTAGCGGTGGGACTAGCGGGAGTCCCAGCACAGATACGCAGTATTTT. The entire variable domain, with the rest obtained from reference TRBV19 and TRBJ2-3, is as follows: DGGITQSPKYLFRKEGQNVTLSCEQNLNHDAMYWYRQDPGQGLRLIYYSQIVNDFQKGDIAEGYSVSREKKESFPLTVTSAQKNPTAFYLCASSGGTSGSPSTDTQYFGPGTRLTVL.

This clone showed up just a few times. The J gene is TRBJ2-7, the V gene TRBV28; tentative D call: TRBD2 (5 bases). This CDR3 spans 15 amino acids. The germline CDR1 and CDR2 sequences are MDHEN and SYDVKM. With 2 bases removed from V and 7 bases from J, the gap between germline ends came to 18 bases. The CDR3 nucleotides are TGTGCCAGCAGTTTAGGACGTCTTCGACTACGGGAGCAGTACTTC. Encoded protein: CASSLGRLRLREQYF.

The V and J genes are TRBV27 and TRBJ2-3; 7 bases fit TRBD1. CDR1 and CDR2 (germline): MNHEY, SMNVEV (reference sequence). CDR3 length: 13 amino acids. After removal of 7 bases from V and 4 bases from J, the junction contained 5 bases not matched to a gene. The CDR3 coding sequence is TGTGCCAGCAAAAGACAGGGAGCAGATACGCAGTATTTT. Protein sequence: CASKRQGADTQYF.

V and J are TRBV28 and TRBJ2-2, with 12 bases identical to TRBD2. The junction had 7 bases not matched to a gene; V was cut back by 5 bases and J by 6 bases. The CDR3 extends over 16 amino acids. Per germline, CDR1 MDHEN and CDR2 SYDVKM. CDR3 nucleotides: TGTGCCAGCAGTGACGCTAGCGGGAGGGCCGCCGGGGAGCTGTTTTTT. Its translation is CASSDASGRAAGELFF.

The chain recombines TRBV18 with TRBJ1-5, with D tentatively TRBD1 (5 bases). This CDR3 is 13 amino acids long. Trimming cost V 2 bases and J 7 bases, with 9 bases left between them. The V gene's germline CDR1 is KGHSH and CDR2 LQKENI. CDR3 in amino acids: CASSPDRYQPQHF. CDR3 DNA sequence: TGTGCCAGCTCACCAGACAGATACCAGCCCCAGCATTTT.

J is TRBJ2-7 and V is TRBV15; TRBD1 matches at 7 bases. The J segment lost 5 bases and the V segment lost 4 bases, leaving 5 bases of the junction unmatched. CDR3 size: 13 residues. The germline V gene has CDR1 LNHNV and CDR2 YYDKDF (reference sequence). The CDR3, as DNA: TGTGCCACCAGCATAGACAGGGCCCACGAGCAGTACTTC. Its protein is CATSIDRAHEQYF.

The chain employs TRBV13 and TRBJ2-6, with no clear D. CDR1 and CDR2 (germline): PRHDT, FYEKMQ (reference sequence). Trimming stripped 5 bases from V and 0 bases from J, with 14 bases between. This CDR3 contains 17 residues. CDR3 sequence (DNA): TGTGCCAGCAGCCCCGGGTCGGCAGTCTCTGGGGCCAACGTCCTGACTTTC. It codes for CASSPGSAVSGANVLTF.